Below are 32 T cell receptor beta chains sequenced from a single sample in a study of control samples from healthy donors and cancer patients. Some clones are missing from TCRdb's copy, which holds only in-frame ones; the method was immunoSEQ multiplex PCR. The sample shows 50,000 or so clones, more than 85% of them seen only once. The sequenced sample consisted of PBMCs. The receptors stem from a woman aged 45-65 years with head and neck cancer.

The chain uses TRBV7-3 and TRBJ2-1; D is unclear. The CDR3 is 16 amino acids. V lost 1 base to trimming and J lost 0 bases, with 10 bases between them. Germline V CDR1 and CDR2: SGHTA, FQGTGA. The CDR3 sequence: CASSLRSTASYNEQFF. The CDR3, as DNA: TGTGCCAGCAGCTTAAGGTCCACCGCCTCCTACAATGAGCAGTTCTTC. The full variable domain, with the rest looked up from reference TRBV7-3 and TRBJ2-1, is GAGVSQTPSNKVTEKGKYVELRCDPISGHTALYWYRQSLGQGPEFLIYFQGTGAADDSGLPNDRFFAVRPEGSVSTLKIQRTERGDSAVYLCASSLRSTASYNEQFFGPGTRLTVL.

There are a few counts of this clone. The J gene is TRBJ2-4, the V gene TRBV6-1; possible D gene TRBD2, 5 bases. The CDR3 runs to 16 residues. V was cut by 3 bases and J by 1 base, with 13 bases left in between. Germline lookup yields CDR1 MNHNS and CDR2 SASEGT. The CDR3: CASSDPSGNAKNIQYF. The CDR3 coding sequence is TGTGCCAGCAGTGATCCTTCCGGGAACGCCAAAAACATTCAGTACTTC.

The rearrangement links TRBV2 to TRBJ2-3, with D hard to call. Per germline, CDR1 SNHLY and CDR2 FYNNEI. Trimming removed 3 bases from V and 7 bases from J, with 8 bases in between. This CDR3 is 12 amino acids long. Here the CDR3 DNA reads TGTGCCAGCAGTGATGAGGCAAATACGCAGTATTTT. This sequence encodes CASSDEANTQYF.

This chain links TRBV29-1 with TRBJ2-3; D is unclear. The germline gives CDR1 SQVTM, CDR2 ANQGSEA. The CDR3 runs 14 residues. V was clipped by 7 bases and J by 0 bases, with 14 bases between them. The CDR3 region is CSGSSGLSTDTQYF. Written as DNA, the CDR3 is TGCAGCGGGTCAAGTGGCTTAAGCACAGATACGCAGTATTTT.

The chain employs TRBV7-2 and TRBJ1-6; possibly TRBD1 for D (6 bases). CDR1 SGHTA and CDR2 FQGNSA come from the germline V gene. V was trimmed by 3 bases and J by 6 bases, leaving 9 bases between them. The CDR3 runs 14 residues. CDR3 coding DNA: TGTGCCAGCAGCTTGACAGGCTTTAATTCACCCCTCCACTTT. Its protein is CASSLTGFNSPLHF.

This clone was seen a single time. This chain uses TRBV5-1 with TRBJ1-2; D is unresolved. Germline V gives CDR1 SGHRS, CDR2 YFSETQ. The CDR3 is made up of 12 amino acids. Trimming removed 0 bases from V and 6 bases from J, with 6 bases in between. CDR3 sequence (DNA): TGCGCCAGCAGCTTGGATATGAATGGCTACACCTTC. Its translation is CASSLDMNGYTF.

The gene calls are TRBV18 and TRBJ1-2; unclear D gene. The germline V gene has CDR1 KGHSH and CDR2 LQKENI. V lost 3 bases and J lost 0, with 14 bases in between. The CDR3 contains 16 residues. For the CDR3, the DNA is TGTGCCAGCTCACCGGGCAGGCCTCCTGCTAACTATGGCTACACCTTC. Protein sequence: CASSPGRPPANYGYTF.

The chain is built from TRBV7-9 and TRBJ2-3, with TRBD2 matching over 11 bases. The CDR3 covers 16 residues. Germline V gene sequence: CDR1 SEHNR, CDR2 FQNEAQ (reference sequence). The V segment lost 5 bases and the J segment 8 bases; nucleotides outside the gene matches: 12. The DNA for the CDR3 is TGTGCCAGCAGCCCCCGAGGTAGCGGGAGGGCCGGTACGCAGTATTTT. Encoded protein: CASSPRGSGRAGTQYF. Full variable domain (missing parts from reference TRBV7-9 and TRBJ2-3): DTGVSQNPRHKITKRGQNVTFRCDPISEHNRLYWYRQTLGQGPEFLTYFQNEAQLEKSRLLSDRFSAERPKGSFSTLEIQRTEQGDSAMYLCASSPRGSGRAGTQYFGPGTRLTVL.

This clone was recorded only once. The V and J genes are TRBV19 and TRBJ1-2; tentative D call: TRBD1 (6 bases). V shed 1 base and J shed 4 bases, with 10 bases lying between them. The CDR3 sequence is 14 residues long. The germline V gene encodes CDR1 LNHDA and CDR2 SQIVND (reference sequence). The DNA of the CDR3 is TGTGCCAGTAGTATAGTCGGGGACACCTATGGCTACACCTTC. Its translation: CASSIVGDTYGYTF.

This chain joins TRBV7-8 and TRBJ2-2; 7 positions match TRBD1. This CDR3 has 17 amino acids. V lost 8 bases, J lost 2 bases, and 14 bases stayed unmatched. Germline-derived CDR1 and CDR2 are SGHVS and FQNEAQ. The DNA for the CDR3 is TGTGCCAGCGTAACAGGGGCCCTCTCACTCAACACCGGGGAGCTGTTTTTT. Amino acid sequence: CASVTGALSLNTGELFF.

V gene TRBV27 combines with J gene TRBJ1-1, with D unresolved. Germline V gene sequence: CDR1 MNHEY, CDR2 SMNVEV (reference sequence). This CDR3 has 15 residues. V shed 3 bases and J shed 0 bases, with 11 bases lying between them. CDR3 protein: CASSFGGSLNTEAFF. CDR3 coding DNA: TGTGCCAGCAGTTTCGGAGGTTCCCTGAACACTGAAGCTTTCTTT.

The V call is TRBV6-1, the J call TRBJ1-5, with D perhaps TRBD1 (5 bases). The CDR3 is 15 residues long. The germline V gene encodes CDR1 MNHNS and CDR2 SASEGT. Trimming shortened V by 3 bases and J by 4 bases, and 13 bases separated the two germline ends. CDR3 sequence: CASSDSLEGNQPQHF. In nucleotides, the CDR3 is TGTGCCAGCAGTGATTCGTTGGAGGGGAATCAGCCCCAGCATTTT.

The chain couples TRBV6-5 to TRBJ2-3; 10 bases align to TRBD2. The V gene end was trimmed by 6 bases and the J gene end by 7 bases; junction bases not matched to a gene: 4. This CDR3 region has 13 residues. The V gene's germline CDR1 is MNHEY and CDR2 SVGAGI. CDR3 amino acids: CASSRLAGYTQYF. In DNA, the CDR3 is TGTGCCAGCAGCAGACTAGCGGGCTATACGCAGTATTTT.

This sequence joins TRBV9 and TRBJ1-1; 7 nucleotides match TRBD1. J was trimmed by 7 bases and V by 2 bases; bases with no gene match: 8. Germline CDR1 reads SGDLS; CDR2 reads YYNGEE. This CDR3 comprises 14 residues. The CDR3 coding sequence is TGTGCCAGCAGCGTTCTCACAGGGGATGGTGAAGCTTTCTTT. Amino acids: CASSVLTGDGEAFF.

The chain recombines TRBV27 with TRBJ2-2; 10 nucleotides agree with TRBD2. Germline V lookup: CDR1 MNHEY, CDR2 SMNVEV (reference sequence). Losses at the gene ends were 7 bases for V and 1 base for J; bases not matched to a gene: 3. The CDR3 length is 15 residues. The DNA for the CDR3 is TGTGCCAGCACCTGGACTAGCGGGAACACCGGGGAGCTGTTTTTT. This encodes CASTWTSGNTGELFF.

This clone was seen once. This rearrangement joins TRBV7-2 to TRBJ2-1, with a possible D match to TRBD2 (6 bases). Germline V CDR1 and CDR2: SGHTA, FQGNSA. V was trimmed by 7 bases and J by 9 bases, leaving 22 bases between them. The CDR3 runs 15 residues. As DNA, the CDR3 is TGTGCCAGCATCGAAGGGGCGGGATCCGTAGGTGAGCAGTTCTTC. It yields the protein CASIEGAGSVGEQFF.

The rearrangement links TRBV14 to TRBJ2-1, with a tentative D call TRBD2 (5 bases). V was pared by 1 base and J by 13 bases, with 8 bases between. Germline V gene sequence: CDR1 SGHDN, CDR2 FVKESK. The CDR3 has 11 amino acids. The CDR3 loop is CASSQGGLQFF. DNA for the CDR3: TGTGCCAGCAGCCAAGGAGGACTTCAGTTCTTC.

This sequence joins TRBV27 and TRBJ2-1; a possible D gene is TRBD1 (6 bases). V lost 6 bases and J 9 bases, leaving 12 bases between the germline ends. The CDR3 runs 12 residues. The V gene's germline CDR1 is MNHEY and CDR2 SMNVEV (reference sequence). The CDR3 coding sequence is TGTGCCAGCAGCCTGCAAGGGGGTGAGCAGTTCTTC. It specifies CASSLQGGEQFF.

The V gene is TRBV7-9, the J gene TRBJ1-3; D is unresolved. The CDR3 runs to 16 residues. CDR1 is SEHNR and CDR2 is FQNEAQ in the germline V gene (reference sequence). The V gene lost 1 base and the J gene lost 4 bases, with 14 bases spanning the gap. CDR3: CASSLGAGFPGNTIYF. CDR3 nucleotides: TGTGCCAGCAGCTTAGGCGCGGGATTCCCGGGAAACACCATATATTTT.

The chain carries TRBV19 and TRBJ2-7; 9 nucleotides line up with TRBD1. This CDR3 has 14 residues. Germline CDR1 LNHDA, CDR2 SQIVND (reference sequence). V shed 10 bases and J 5 bases; nucleotides not matched to a gene: 12. As DNA, the CDR3 is TGTGCCACTTCGACCGGGACAGGGTTCGACGAGCAGTACTTC. This encodes CATSTGTGFDEQYF.

V and J are TRBV2 and TRBJ1-5; D gene uncertain. The CDR3 has 15 amino acids. Trimming removed 1 base from V and 4 bases from J, with 11 bases in between. CDR1 and CDR2 from the germline V gene are SNHLY and FYNNEI. The CDR3 region is CASSEEGIGNQPQHF. The CDR3 coding sequence is TGTGCCAGCAGTGAAGAAGGGATAGGGAATCAGCCCCAGCATTTT. Full variable domain (missing parts from reference TRBV2 and TRBJ1-5): EPEVTQTPSHQVTQMGQEVILRCVPISNHLYFYWYRQILGQKVEFLVSFYNNEISEKSEIFDDQFSVERPDGSNFTLKIRSTKLEDSAMYFCASSEEGIGNQPQHFGDGTRLSIL.

The gene calls are TRBV2 and TRBJ1-5; no clear D. V lost 4 bases to trimming and J lost 0 bases, with 7 bases between them. CDR1 and CDR2 from the germline V gene are SNHLY and FYNNEI. The CDR3 is 14 amino acids. The CDR3 here is CASSVWSSNQPQHF. In DNA, the CDR3 is TGTGCCAGCAGTGTTTGGTCTAGCAATCAGCCCCAGCATTTT. The entire variable domain, with the rest obtained from reference TRBV2 and TRBJ1-5, is as follows: EPEVTQTPSHQVTQMGQEVILRCVPISNHLYFYWYRQILGQKVEFLVSFYNNEISEKSEIFDDQFSVERPDGSNFTLKIRSTKLEDSAMYFCASSVWSSNQPQHFGDGTRLSIL.

The genes are TRBV5-6 and TRBJ2-7; no clear D gene. V lost 3 bases and J 0 bases, leaving 7 bases between the germline ends. The germline CDR1 and CDR2 sequences are SGHDT and YYEEEE. CDR3 length equals 13 residues. The DNA for the CDR3 is TGTGCCAGCAGCTATACATTCTCCTACGAGCAGTACTTC. The encoded protein is CASSYTFSYEQYF.

The chain combines TRBV4-1 with TRBJ2-7; TRBD1 aligns across 10 bases. Trimming at V came to 4 bases and at J to 4 bases, leaving 4 bases not matched to a gene. The CDR3 runs 14 residues. CDR1 is MGHRA and CDR2 is YSYEKL in the germline V gene. CDR3 sequence reads: CASSPRQGAYEQYF. The CDR3 DNA is TGCGCCAGCAGCCCCCGACAGGGGGCGTACGAGCAGTACTTC.

The chain couples TRBV2 to TRBJ2-3; no clear D gene. The germline CDR1 and CDR2 sequences are SNHLY and FYNNEI. V was cut by 7 bases and J by 2 bases, with 7 bases left in between. The CDR3 runs 12 residues. CDR3 residues: CASKGYTDTQYF. Here the CDR3 DNA reads TGTGCCAGCAAGGGCTACACAGATACGCAGTATTTT. Based on the CDR3 plus reference TRBV2 and TRBJ2-3, the full variable domain is EPEVTQTPSHQVTQMGQEVILRCVPISNHLYFYWYRQILGQKVEFLVSFYNNEISEKSEIFDDQFSVERPDGSNFTLKIRSTKLEDSAMYFCASKGYTDTQYFGPGTRLTVL.

The chain is built from TRBV7-9 and TRBJ1-4; 7 nucleotides line up with TRBD1. CDR3 length: 14 amino acids. Germline V gene sequence: CDR1 SEHNR, CDR2 FQNEAQ (reference sequence). The V and J ends lost 2 bases and 8 bases, in that order; junction bases with no gene match: 5. DNA for the CDR3: TGTGCCAGCAGCTTAAGGGGGCCGGAGGAAAAACTGTTTTTT. Its translation is CASSLRGPEEKLFF.

V and J are TRBV6-1 and TRBJ1-5, with no clear D. This CDR3 region has 13 residues. The V gene's germline CDR1 is MNHNS and CDR2 SASEGT. The V end lost 0 bases, the J end lost 5 bases, and 5 bases lay between the germline ends. The CDR3 nucleotides are TGTGCCAGCAGTGAAGCATGGGATCAGCCCCAGCATTTT. Translated, it gives CASSEAWDQPQHF.

The V and J genes are TRBV6-5 and TRBJ1-2; D not resolved. The CDR3 has 14 residues. Trimming left V 11 bases short and J 8 bases short, with 24 bases between. Germline-derived CDR1 and CDR2 are MNHEY and SVGAGI. The CDR3 protein is CAVPPPTPPEGYTF. The CDR3 DNA reads as TGTGCCGTCCCACCTCCGACACCCCCGGAGGGCTACACCTTC.

For the CDR3, the DNA is TGTGCCAGCGGAGAGGGAGAAACTGAAGCTTTCTTT. Translated, it gives CASGEGETEAFF. This chain connects TRBV19 to TRBJ1-1; D unclear. Trimming took 9 bases from V and 5 from J, leaving 13 bases between them. This CDR3 region has 12 residues. Germline assignment: CDR1 LNHDA and CDR2 SQIVND (reference sequence).

The V and J genes are TRBV29-1 and TRBJ1-1; D is undetermined. V was cut by 4 bases and J by 1 base, with 7 bases left in between. This CDR3 spans 12 amino acids. Looked up from germline, CDR1 is SQVTM and CDR2 is ANQGSEA. The CDR3 DNA reads TGCAGCGTTGTATTCGGGAACACTGAAGCTTTCTTT. This translates into CSVVFGNTEAFF.

The chain joins TRBV5-1 to TRBJ1-1, with 9 bases that match TRBD1. Germline lookup yields CDR1 SGHRS and CDR2 YFSETQ. V dropped 4 bases and J dropped 1; count of bases not matched to a gene: 2. The CDR3 has 14 residues. The chain's CDR3 is CASSRTGANTEAFF. For the CDR3, the DNA is TGCGCCAGCAGCCGGACAGGGGCGAACACTGAAGCTTTCTTT. Using reference TRBV5-1 and TRBJ1-1 for the parts outside the CDR3, the full variable domain is KAGVTQTPRYLIKTRGQQVTLSCSPISGHRSVSWYQQTPGQGLQFLFEYFSETQRNKGNFPGRFSGRQFSNSRSEMNVSTLELGDSALYLCASSRTGANTEAFFGQGTRLTVV.

This chain links TRBV5-4 with TRBJ1-2; 10 nucleotides align to TRBD1. Trimming took 6 bases from V and 2 from J; bases not matched to a gene: 7. Germline CDR1 and CDR2: SGHNT and YYREEE (reference sequence). The CDR3 spans 15 residues. Here the CDR3 reads CASNTGTGANYGYTF. In DNA form, the CDR3 reads TGTGCCAGCAACACCGGGACAGGGGCCAACTATGGCTACACCTTC.